The clone carrying this T cell receptor (beta chain) was seen just once. This specimen belongs to a study of blood T cell repertoires in COVID-19. As for the study in general: Italy, Spain and the United States were the sources of the convalescent and acute COVID-19 samples.

In the original processing: Estimates of nucleated cell counts were drawn from the amplification of reference gene primers. The data were produced by immunoSEQ multiplex PCR, yet TCRdb's version contains in-frame clones alone and is incomplete. The V and J calls and clone size come from that table; D and trimming were worked out from the DNA. The sample holds around 190,000 clones, approximately 91% seen once. This CDR3 has 20 residues. The genes are TRBV21-1 and TRBJ2-3; TRBD2, the table's D call, lacks a check against the DNA. TRBV21-1 is a documented pseudogene. Sequencing used peripheral blood. The TCR comes from a man over 45 with COVID-19, enrolled during active disease. Here the CDR3 DNA reads TGTGCCAGCAGCAATCAGCCCAAAAGATGGCGGGAGGGTGGTGCAGATACGCAGTATTTT. Its translation: CASSNQPKRWREGGADTQYF.